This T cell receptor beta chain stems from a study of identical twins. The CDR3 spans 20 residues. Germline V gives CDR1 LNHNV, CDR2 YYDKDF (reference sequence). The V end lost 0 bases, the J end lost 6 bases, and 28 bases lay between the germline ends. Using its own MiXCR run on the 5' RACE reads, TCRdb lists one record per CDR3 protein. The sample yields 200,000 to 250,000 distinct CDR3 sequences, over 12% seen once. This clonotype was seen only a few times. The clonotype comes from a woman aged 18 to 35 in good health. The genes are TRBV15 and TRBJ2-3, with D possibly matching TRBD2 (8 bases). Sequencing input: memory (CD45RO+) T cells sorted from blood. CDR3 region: CATSRDEGQTGTSSRDTQYF. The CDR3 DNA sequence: TGTGCCACCAGCAGAGACGAGGGACAGACCGGGACTAGTTCCAGGGATACGCAGTATTTT.